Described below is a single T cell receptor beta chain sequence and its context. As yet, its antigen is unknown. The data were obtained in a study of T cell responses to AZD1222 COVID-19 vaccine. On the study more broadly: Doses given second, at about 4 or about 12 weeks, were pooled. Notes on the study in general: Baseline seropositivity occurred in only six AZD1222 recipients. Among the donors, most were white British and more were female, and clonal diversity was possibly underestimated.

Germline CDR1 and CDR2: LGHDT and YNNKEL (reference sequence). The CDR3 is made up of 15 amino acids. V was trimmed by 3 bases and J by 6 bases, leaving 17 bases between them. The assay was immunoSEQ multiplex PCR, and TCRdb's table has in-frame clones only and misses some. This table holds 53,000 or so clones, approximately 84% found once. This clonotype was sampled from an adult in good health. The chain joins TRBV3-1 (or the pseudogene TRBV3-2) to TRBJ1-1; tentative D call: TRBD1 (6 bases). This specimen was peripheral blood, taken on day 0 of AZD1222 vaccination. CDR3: CASSQLLAGTSEAFF. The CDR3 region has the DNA TGTGCCAGCAGCCAGCTGCTGGCAGGGACATCTGAAGCTTTCTTT.